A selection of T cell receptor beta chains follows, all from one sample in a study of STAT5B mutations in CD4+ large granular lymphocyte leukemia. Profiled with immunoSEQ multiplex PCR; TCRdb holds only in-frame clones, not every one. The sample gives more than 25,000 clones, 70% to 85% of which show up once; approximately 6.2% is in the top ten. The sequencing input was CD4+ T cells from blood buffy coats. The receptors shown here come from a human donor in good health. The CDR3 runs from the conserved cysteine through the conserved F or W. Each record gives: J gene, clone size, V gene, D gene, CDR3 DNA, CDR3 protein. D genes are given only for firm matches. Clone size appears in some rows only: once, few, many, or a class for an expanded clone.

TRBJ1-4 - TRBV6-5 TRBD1 TGTGCCACCTTCCCGACAGGGGGCAGCGGTGAAAAACTGTTTTTT CATFPTGGSGEKLFF
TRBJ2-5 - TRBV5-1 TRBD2 TGCGCCAGCAGGACCACTAGCGGGGGGCAAGAGACCCAGTACTTC CASRTTSGGQETQYF
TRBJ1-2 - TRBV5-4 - TGTGCCAGCAGCCTAGACAGAGGCGGCTACACCTTC CASSLDRGGYTF
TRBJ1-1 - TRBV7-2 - TGTGCCAGCAGCTTAGGGGAGCCTACTGAAGCTTTCTTT CASSLGEPTEAFF
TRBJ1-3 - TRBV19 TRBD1 TGTGCCAGTAGTCCACAGGGGGCTGGAAACACCATATATTTT CASSPQGAGNTIYF
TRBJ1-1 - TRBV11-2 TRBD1 TGTGCCAGCAGCCGCCGGACAGGGGGTCCTCTCGGGAACACTGAAGCTTTCTTT CASSRRTGGPLGNTEAFF
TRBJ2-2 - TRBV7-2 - TGTGCCAGCAGCTTAGACCGCGGCGGGGAGCTGTTTTTT CASSLDRGGELFF
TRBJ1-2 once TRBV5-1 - TGCGCCAGCAGCCCCCCGACGGAATATGGCTACACCTTC CASSPPTEYGYTF
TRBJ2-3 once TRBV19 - TGTGCCAGTAGTCCTTACCGGGATCCGTCGACAGATACGCAGTATTTT CASSPYRDPSTDTQYF
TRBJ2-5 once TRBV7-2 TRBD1 TGTGCCAGCAGCCAAGGGACAGCGCAGCAAGAGACCCAGTACTTC CASSQGTAQQETQYF